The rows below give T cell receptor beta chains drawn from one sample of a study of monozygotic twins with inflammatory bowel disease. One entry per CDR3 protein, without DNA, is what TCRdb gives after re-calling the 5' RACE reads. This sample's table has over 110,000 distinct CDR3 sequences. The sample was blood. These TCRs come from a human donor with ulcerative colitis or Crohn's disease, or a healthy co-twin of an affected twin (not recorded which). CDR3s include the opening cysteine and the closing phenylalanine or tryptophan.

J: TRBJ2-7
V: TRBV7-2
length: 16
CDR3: CASSLESGTGGSEQYF

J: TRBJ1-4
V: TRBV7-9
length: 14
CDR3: CASNPTGDNEKLFF

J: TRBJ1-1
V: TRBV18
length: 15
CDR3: CASSPYGQGRTEAFF

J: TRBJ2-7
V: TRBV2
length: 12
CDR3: CASSEVYYEQYF

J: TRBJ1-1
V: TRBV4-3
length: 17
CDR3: CASSQPNRGRKSSEAFF

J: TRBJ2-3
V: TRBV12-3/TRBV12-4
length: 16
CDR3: CASSFELAGGADTQYF

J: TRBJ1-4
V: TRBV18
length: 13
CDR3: CASSPTLNEKLFF

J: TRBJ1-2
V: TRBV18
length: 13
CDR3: CASDTGGAGGYTF

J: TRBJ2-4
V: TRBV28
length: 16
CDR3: CASSPRTAVAKNIQYF

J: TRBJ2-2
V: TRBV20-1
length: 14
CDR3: CSAHSDLLTGELFF

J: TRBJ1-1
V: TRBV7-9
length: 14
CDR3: CASSARGRNTEAFF

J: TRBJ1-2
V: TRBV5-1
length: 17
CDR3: CASSPQTGAGPGYGYTF

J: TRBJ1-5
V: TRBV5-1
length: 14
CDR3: CASSLGSREQPQHF

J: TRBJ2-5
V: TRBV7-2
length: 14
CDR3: CASSSAGVRETQYF

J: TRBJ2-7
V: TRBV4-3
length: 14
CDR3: CASSQAGFQRMQYF